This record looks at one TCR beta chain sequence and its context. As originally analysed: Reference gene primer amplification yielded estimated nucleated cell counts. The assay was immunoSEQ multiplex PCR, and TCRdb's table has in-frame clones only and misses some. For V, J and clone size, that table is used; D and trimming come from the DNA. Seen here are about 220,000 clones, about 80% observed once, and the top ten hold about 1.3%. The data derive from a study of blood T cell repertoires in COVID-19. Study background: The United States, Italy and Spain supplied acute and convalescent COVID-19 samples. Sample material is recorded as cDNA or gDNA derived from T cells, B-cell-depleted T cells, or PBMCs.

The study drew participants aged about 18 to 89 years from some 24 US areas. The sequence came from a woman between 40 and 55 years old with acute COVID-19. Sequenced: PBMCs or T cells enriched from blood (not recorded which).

The CDR3 spells CAISVQAETQYF. The CDR3 DNA is TGTGCCATCAGTGTTCAGGCAGAGACCCAGTACTTC. The V gene is TRBV10-3, the J gene TRBJ2-5; no clear D. V lost 4 bases and J 4 bases, leaving 7 bases between the germline ends. CDR1 is ENHRY, CDR2 SYGVKD, per germline. The CDR3 consists of 12 residues.